This TCR beta chain comes out of a study of Ad26.COV2.S vaccination and SARS-CoV-2 variants (dated by TCRdb to about 2021). Study-wide context: Vaccine-arm donors were drawn from COV1001, a multicentre, randomized, double-blind, placebo-controlled phase I-IIa trial of Ad26.COV2.S in healthy adults. A total of 32 samples were included in the TCR-sequenced set, comprising about 20 Ad26.COV2.S vaccine recipients, 5 placebo recipients and 8 SARS-CoV-2 convalescent individuals. Ad26.COV2.S was given intramuscularly at 5x10^10 or 1x10^11 viral particles, as a single shot or as two shots 56 days apart. Investigators did not know the trial group allocation while performing experiments and assessing outcomes. Trial participants were randomized into five groups of five: low-dose or high-dose Ad26.COV2.S given once or twice, or placebo on both occasions. Sequencing of the TCRbeta repertoire served to evaluate the specificity and breadth of SARS-CoV-2-reactive T cell receptors following Ad26.COV2.S vaccination.

What this sample's treatment or condition label stands for: about 20 received Ad26.COV2.S at low or high dose, single or two shots; 5 received placebo; per-sample allocation not given. Repertoires of vaccine and placebo recipients were sequenced from samples taken on day 63 after the first injection. In Cohort 1b, about 25 adults aged 18-55 years were enrolled at a single site in Boston, USA, between 29 July and 7 August 2020. Ad26.COV2.S consisted of a replication-incompetent adenovirus type 26 vector by which a prefusion-stabilized SARS-CoV-2 spike protein from the original Wuhan strain was expressed. TCRbeta CDR3 regions were sequenced with the immunoSEQ Assay. After extraction, genomic DNA underwent amplification by bias-controlled multiplex PCR, followed by high-throughput sequencing. The original methods were these. Collapsing and filtering of sequences were performed to quantify the absolute abundance of each unique TCRbeta CDR3 region. Usable DNA was measured by amplifying reference genes present in all nucleated cells, and TCRbeta template counts were normalized to that usable DNA to estimate T cell fraction. Repertoire TCRs were annotated as SARS-CoV-2-specific when V gene, CDR3 amino acid sequence and J gene were exactly matched to a known reactive TCR set. MIRA supplied the reference SARS-CoV-2 TCR set, which was filtered for enrichment in COVID-19-positive ImmuneCODE repertoires so that public or cross-reactive TCRs were removed. Based on the MIRA antigens, annotated TCRs were further analysed at the level of specific ORF or position within ORF. Breadth was defined as annotated unique rearrangements over total unique productive rearrangements; depth was the summed frequency of those rearrangements. Two-sided Wilcoxon rank-sum tests were applied when comparing TCR breadth between groups. As stored in TCRdb, this immuneACCESS dataset retains in-frame rearrangements with V and J assigned. A fraction of the clones does not appear; measured against another copy, unresolved V genes explain less than half of the discrepancy, and the remainder lacks a known reason. V, J and clone size are those of that table, while D and trimming were read from the DNA. In this sample the table shows 300,000 to 350,000 clones, roughly 89% of which occur a single time. The ten largest clonotypes hold around 4.5% of the sample.

What the study reported, not specific to this receptor: Spike-specific TCR breadth was higher in Ad26.COV2.S recipients than in placebo recipients (P = 0.0014). The authors noted that the TCR breadth and depth analyses may have underestimated total T cell responses. Vaccine and placebo recipients had comparable non-spike TCR breadth, which fits with the vaccine containing only spike. Substantial breadth of spike-specific CD8+ and CD4+ T cell responses was reported after vaccination. The study lacked the statistical power to compare responses across vaccine doses or regimens.

Remarks on this clone: Its antigen is still unknown. No base quality values were provided; no much bigger clone lies one nucleotide off.

Reading from cysteine to phenylalanine, the CDR3 counts 15 amino acids. CDR3 DNA only is kept here, 45 bases in frame from base 1. Trimming leaves V shorter by 3 bases and J shorter by 5 bases, with the junction holding 5 bases beyond the gene matches. In the germline V gene, CDR1 corresponds to SGHDT and CDR2 to YYEEEE. Specimen: peripheral blood, collected in a trial of Ad26.COV2.S vaccine versus placebo. The receptor was derived from a person between 18 and 65 years old who received the Ad26.COV2.S COVID-19 vaccine or a placebo. The chain links TRBV5-6 with TRBJ1-4; 9 of the junction bases match TRBD1. The nucleotide sequence reads TGTGCCAGCAGCTACTTGGACAGGGGAAATGAAAAACTGTTTTTT. Translated, this is CASSYLDRGNEKLFF.